The rows below give T cell receptor beta chains drawn from one sample of a study of blood T cell repertoires in COVID-19. Libraries were prepared by immunoSEQ multiplex PCR; TCRdb keeps only in-frame clonotypes and omits some of them. The sample carries roughly 100,000 clones, almost 85% recorded once. Sequences were obtained from peripheral blood. All receptors come from a man aged 35 to 55 with active or convalescent COVID-19. The CDR3 runs from the conserved cysteine through the conserved F or W. A D gene is named only where the DNA matches it firmly.

J gene: TRBJ2-6; CDR3 length: 18; V gene: TRBV6-2/TRBV6-3; D gene: NA; CDR3 protein: CASSYGQGRPSGANVLTF
J gene: TRBJ2-1; CDR3 length: 16; V gene: TRBV24-1; D gene: TRBD2; CDR3 protein: CATSDPTSGGYNEQFF
J gene: TRBJ1-4; CDR3 length: 15; V gene: TRBV3-1/TRBV3-2; D gene: TRBD1; CDR3 protein: CASSQRGPTNEKLFF
J gene: TRBJ2-3; CDR3 length: 17; V gene: TRBV29-1; D gene: TRBD2; CDR3 protein: CSASGLAGIASTDTQYF
J gene: TRBJ1-3; CDR3 length: 12; V gene: TRBV3-1/TRBV3-2; D gene: NA; CDR3 protein: CASSQAINTIYF
J gene: TRBJ1-5; CDR3 length: 16; V gene: TRBV28; D gene: TRBD1; CDR3 protein: CASNDPGGPSNQPQHF
J gene: TRBJ2-7; CDR3 length: 16; V gene: TRBV7-2; D gene: TRBD1; CDR3 protein: CASSFPLGQGAYEQYF
J gene: TRBJ1-3; CDR3 length: 17; V gene: TRBV18; D gene: TRBD1; CDR3 protein: CASSPIQGDYSGNTIYF
J gene: TRBJ2-7; CDR3 length: 13; V gene: TRBV2; D gene: TRBD1; CDR3 protein: CASSGQGPYEQYF
J gene: TRBJ1-2; CDR3 length: 15; V gene: TRBV21-1; D gene: NA; CDR3 protein: CASSKGGPGSGGYTF
J gene: TRBJ1-1; CDR3 length: 15; V gene: TRBV7-9; D gene: NA; CDR3 protein: CASSLEWTENTEAFF
J gene: TRBJ1-6; CDR3 length: 15; V gene: TRBV6-1; D gene: TRBD1; CDR3 protein: CASSEDRGSGSPLHF
J gene: TRBJ1-1; CDR3 length: 14; V gene: TRBV21-1; D gene: NA; CDR3 protein: CASSKRTENTEAFF
J gene: TRBJ1-3; CDR3 length: 18; V gene: TRBV19; D gene: NA; CDR3 protein: CASSPMPGATSSGNTIYF
J gene: TRBJ2-6; CDR3 length: 17; V gene: TRBV20-1; D gene: TRBD1; CDR3 protein: CSASAGTGGSGANVLTF
J gene: TRBJ2-5; CDR3 length: 15; V gene: TRBV6-2/TRBV6-3; D gene: TRBD1; CDR3 protein: CASSYATGVKETQYF
J gene: TRBJ1-5; CDR3 length: 15; V gene: TRBV7-2; D gene: NA; CDR3 protein: CASSLIYINNQPQHF
J gene: TRBJ1-5; CDR3 length: 18; V gene: TRBV4-3; D gene: NA; CDR3 protein: CASSQDPPRDYSNQPQHF
J gene: TRBJ2-3; CDR3 length: 19; V gene: TRBV7-6; D gene: TRBD1; CDR3 protein: CASSLAQGDWDKRTDTQYF
J gene: TRBJ2-7; CDR3 length: 15; V gene: TRBV27; D gene: NA; CDR3 protein: CASSFRSQASYEQYF
J gene: TRBJ2-7; CDR3 length: 11; V gene: TRBV12-3/TRBV12-4; D gene: TRBD1; CDR3 protein: CASSLDGQEYF
J gene: TRBJ2-5; CDR3 length: 13; V gene: TRBV19; D gene: TRBD1; CDR3 protein: CASTGQGKETQYF
J gene: TRBJ1-1; CDR3 length: 15; V gene: TRBV19; D gene: TRBD1; CDR3 protein: CASSRAGGTGTEAFF
J gene: TRBJ1-4; CDR3 length: 14; V gene: TRBV6-5; D gene: NA; CDR3 protein: CASRIDTLREKLFF
J gene: TRBJ2-7; CDR3 length: 16; V gene: TRBV12-5; D gene: TRBD1; CDR3 protein: CASGLGAAGTAYEQYF
J gene: TRBJ1-2; CDR3 length: 11; V gene: TRBV12-3/TRBV12-4; D gene: NA; CDR3 protein: CASSRAYGYTF
J gene: TRBJ1-1; CDR3 length: 14; V gene: TRBV7-2; D gene: TRBD1; CDR3 protein: CASSQDRLNTEAFF
J gene: TRBJ2-6; CDR3 length: 15; V gene: TRBV3-1/TRBV3-2; D gene: NA; CDR3 protein: CASSQGAPGANVLTF
J gene: TRBJ1-3; CDR3 length: 16; V gene: TRBV5-6; D gene: NA; CDR3 protein: CASSLDGRFSGNTIYF
J gene: TRBJ1-4; CDR3 length: 11; V gene: TRBV20-1; D gene: NA; CDR3 protein: CSARGEEKLFF
J gene: TRBJ1-2; CDR3 length: 15; V gene: TRBV30; D gene: TRBD1; CDR3 protein: CAWSTLAGGSYGYTF
J gene: TRBJ1-5; CDR3 length: 13; V gene: TRBV5-8; D gene: NA; CDR3 protein: CASSLVRDWPQHF
J gene: TRBJ2-5; CDR3 length: 13; V gene: TRBV9; D gene: NA; CDR3 protein: CASSPNWRDSKYF
J gene: TRBJ2-3; CDR3 length: 16; V gene: TRBV9; D gene: TRBD2; CDR3 protein: CASSVAGGGAKDTQYF
J gene: TRBJ2-5; CDR3 length: 17; V gene: TRBV15; D gene: TRBD2; CDR3 protein: CATSRDGAGGRQETQYF
J gene: TRBJ2-3; CDR3 length: 17; V gene: TRBV11-3; D gene: TRBD2; CDR3 protein: CASSSGIAGGRADTQYF
J gene: TRBJ2-1; CDR3 length: 14; V gene: TRBV27; D gene: TRBD2; CDR3 protein: CASRGRGIYNEQFF